Each of the 23 T cell receptor beta chains below was sequenced from the same sample in a study of blood T cell repertoires in COVID-19. Here immunoSEQ multiplex PCR was the method, and the copy in TCRdb shows in-frame clones only, minus some. The sample contains 250,000 to 300,000 clones, 81% of which appear only once. The sequencing sample was made of peripheral blood. The receptor source for this set is a woman aged 55-69 years with active or convalescent COVID-19.

This clone was seen at least ten times. The CDR3 region has the DNA TGTGCCAGCAGTTTAGGCCCTGATGGGGCAGGAAATTCACCCCTCCACTTT. Translation: CASSLGPDGAGNSPLHF. This rearrangement joins TRBV27 to TRBJ1-6; perhaps TRBD1 as D (5 bases). V was shortened by 2 bases and J by 7 bases, with 18 bases between the two germline ends. This CDR3 region has 17 residues. CDR1 and CDR2 from the germline V gene are MNHEY and SMNVEV (reference sequence).

The rearrangement links TRBV29-1 to TRBJ1-3; D is undetermined. The germline V gene has CDR1 SQVTM and CDR2 ANQGSEA. There are 14 residues in the CDR3. Trimming stripped 4 bases from V and 4 bases from J, with 14 bases between. CDR3 nucleotide sequence: TGCAGCGTTGGGGTTCTGGGGAGAGGAAACACCATATATTTT. Its translation is CSVGVLGRGNTIYF.

J is TRBJ1-1 and V is TRBV5-1, with 7 bases matching TRBD1. The CDR3 is 14 amino acids. The germline CDR1 and CDR2 sequences are SGHRS and YFSETQ. Trimming removed 4 bases from V and 1 base from J; junction bases left unmatched: 4. The CDR3, as DNA: TGCGCCAGCAGCACGGGACAGTCGAACACTGAAGCTTTCTTT. It is translated as CASSTGQSNTEAFF.

This chain links TRBV5-1 with TRBJ2-3; TRBD2 agrees at 13 bases. CDR3 length: 18 amino acids. Germline values: CDR1 SGHRS, CDR2 YFSETQ. The V segment lost 0 bases and the J segment 0 bases; nucleotides outside the gene matches: 4. DNA for the CDR3: TGCGCCAGCAGCTTGGGCAGGACTAGCGGGGGTAGCACAGATACGCAGTATTTT. It specifies CASSLGRTSGGSTDTQYF.

The chain is built from TRBV3-1 (or the pseudogene TRBV3-2) and TRBJ2-2, with 8 bases lining up with TRBD2. The CDR3 runs to 15 residues. Trimming took 2 bases from V and 6 from J; bases not matched to a gene: 5. Germline values: CDR1 LGHDT, CDR2 YNNKEL (reference sequence). For the CDR3, the DNA is TGTGCCAGCAGCCAAATTATCGGGGGGGCCGGGGAGCTGTTTTTT. Its translation is CASSQIIGGAGELFF.

The sample holds a few counts of this clone. The chain is built from TRBV10-1 and TRBJ2-2; the D gene is possibly TRBD1 (5 bases). Trimming stripped 5 bases from V and 4 bases from J, with 17 bases between. Germline V gives CDR1 WNHNN, CDR2 SYGVQD (reference sequence). The CDR3 runs to 16 residues. DNA for the CDR3: TGCGCCAGCAGTCCCTACAGGCACGGTGCCACCGGGGAGCTGTTTTTT. Protein product: CASSPYRHGATGELFF.

This chain uses TRBV11-2 with TRBJ2-2, with TRBD2 as a possible D gene (7 bases). Germline CDR1 reads SGHAT; CDR2 reads FQNNGV. The CDR3 runs 19 residues. V was trimmed by 1 base and J by 3 bases, leaving 21 bases between them. This CDR3 is CASSLVGGRLLRDTGELFF. The CDR3 nucleotides are TGTGCCAGCAGCTTAGTCGGGGGGCGCCTTTTGCGGGACACCGGGGAGCTGTTTTTT.

The V call is TRBV6-2 or TRBV6-3, the J call TRBJ2-5, with TRBD2 matching 12 bases. Germline loops: CDR1 MNHEY, CDR2 SVGEGT. The J segment lost 6 bases and the V segment lost 6 bases, leaving 5 bases of the junction unmatched. The CDR3 runs to 14 residues. The CDR3 nucleotides are TGTGCCAGCAGCCCACTAGCGGGGGGACAGACCCAGTACTTC. The encoded protein is CASSPLAGGQTQYF.

The CDR3 DNA is TGCGCCAGCAGCCAAGGGGACAGGGACCCAGATACGCAGTATTTT. This codes for CASSQGDRDPDTQYF. The V call is TRBV4-1, the J call TRBJ2-3; TRBD1 agrees at 9 bases. Germline lookup yields CDR1 MGHRA and CDR2 YSYEKL. The CDR3 is 15 residues long. J was trimmed by 4 bases and V by 1 base; bases with no gene match: 3.

The chain joins TRBV5-6 to TRBJ1-1, with TRBD1 identical over 7 bases. There are 13 residues in the CDR3. V lost 5 bases, J lost 6 bases, and 7 bases stayed unmatched. The germline V gene encodes CDR1 SGHDT and CDR2 YYEEEE. The CDR3, as DNA: TGTGCCAGCAGGAGGGGGCGCATCGCTGAAGCTTTCTTT. Protein sequence: CASRRGRIAEAFF.

The chain uses TRBV7-2 and TRBJ1-2; a weak D match, TRBD1 (5 bases). CDR1 is SGHTA and CDR2 is FQGNSA in the germline V gene. This CDR3 has 15 residues. V was pared by 5 bases and J by 3 bases, with 16 bases between. The CDR3 is CASSPSVTEYYGYTF. The CDR3 DNA reads as TGTGCCAGCAGCCCCTCGGTGACAGAGTACTATGGCTACACCTTC.

The V gene is TRBV5-1, the J gene TRBJ2-1; D is unclear. Germline V CDR1 and CDR2: SGHRS, YFSETQ. This CDR3 has 14 residues. Deletions cut 3 bases from V and 6 bases from J, with 13 bases between. The CDR3 reads CASSSPYSGNEQFF. CDR3 DNA: TGCGCCAGCAGCTCTCCCTATTCTGGCAATGAGCAGTTCTTC.

The genes are TRBV7-3 and TRBJ1-6; possible D gene TRBD1, 6 bases. Germline CDR1 and CDR2: SGHTA and FQGTGA. This CDR3 has 14 residues. Between the trimmed V and J ends, which lost 5 bases and 6 bases, there was a span of 11 bases. DNA for the CDR3: TGTGCCAGCAGCCTACAGGGCTTTAATTCACCCCTCCACTTT. This encodes CASSLQGFNSPLHF.

The V gene is TRBV25-1, the J gene TRBJ2-3; 7 nucleotides match TRBD1. V lost 10 bases, J lost 6 bases, and 4 bases stayed unmatched. This CDR3 region has 11 residues. Germline CDR1 MGHDK, CDR2 SYGVNS. Here the CDR3 reads CATNRGDTQYF. The CDR3 nucleotides are TGTGCCACTAACAGGGGCGATACGCAGTATTTT.

V is TRBV6-6 and J is TRBJ2-3; D is unclear. The V gene's germline CDR1 is MNHNY and CDR2 SVGAGI (reference sequence). The ends were cut back, 7 bases at V and 4 bases at J, with 9 bases in the middle. The CDR3 has 12 residues. The CDR3 DNA sequence: TGTGCCAGCACCTCTTATTCAGATACGCAGTATTTT. Translation: CASTSYSDTQYF.

This chain connects TRBV5-6 to TRBJ2-1; 12 nucleotides line up with TRBD2. This CDR3 has 14 residues. Germline CDR1 SGHDT, CDR2 YYEEEE. V was pared by 4 bases and J by 7 bases, with 3 bases of the junction left unmatched. The CDR3: CASSASGGANEQFF. In DNA, the CDR3 is TGTGCCAGCAGCGCTAGCGGGGGGGCAAATGAGCAGTTCTTC.

V gene TRBV9 combines with J gene TRBJ2-7, with a possible D match to TRBD2 (5 bases). V lost 0 bases, J lost 1 base, and 11 bases lay in between. CDR1 is SGDLS and CDR2 is YYNGEE in the germline V gene. CDR3 length: 15 residues. The CDR3 coding sequence is TGTGCCAGCAGCGTAGCATGGGAGATATCCTACGAGCAGTACTTC. Its translation is CASSVAWEISYEQYF.

The chain carries TRBV1 and TRBJ2-3; the D call TRBD2 from the table was never checked on the DNA. TRBV1 is noted as a pseudogene. CDR3 size: 16 residues. For the CDR3, the DNA is TGCACCAGCAGCCAAGTAGCGGGGGAACGCACAGATACGCAGTATTTT. It specifies CTSSQVAGERTDTQYF.

This chain joins TRBV7-8 and TRBJ1-5, with D possibly matching TRBD1 (5 bases). The length of the CDR3 is 16 residues. Deletions cut 0 bases from V and 0 bases from J, with 9 bases between. Germline-derived CDR1 and CDR2 are SGHVS and FQNEAQ. As DNA, the CDR3 is TGTGCCAGCAGCTTAGCGCGGGGGGATAGCAATCAGCCCCAGCATTTT. Its protein is CASSLARGDSNQPQHF.

This chain links TRBV2 with TRBJ1-2; no firm D call. Trimming removed 6 bases at V and 0 bases at J, with 17 bases between. The CDR3 runs to 16 residues. CDR1 SNHLY and CDR2 FYNNEI come from the germline V gene. As DNA, the CDR3 is TGTGCCAGCAGCGCCCCTCTGCGGGAGGCTAACTATGGCTACACCTTC. It specifies CASSAPLREANYGYTF. Combining the CDR3 with reference TRBV2 and TRBJ1-2 gives the whole variable domain EPEVTQTPSHQVTQMGQEVILRCVPISNHLYFYWYRQILGQKVEFLVSFYNNEISEKSEIFDDQFSVERPDGSNFTLKIRSTKLEDSAMYFCASSAPLREANYGYTFGSGTRLTVV.

The chain is built from TRBV5-1 and TRBJ1-3; 8 positions match TRBD1. The germline V gene has CDR1 SGHRS and CDR2 YFSETQ. Unmatched junction bases numbered 9, after V lost 0 bases and J lost 4 bases. This CDR3 contains 17 residues. Here the CDR3 DNA reads TGCGCCAGCAGCTTGGTGGCACAGGGGGTACAAGGAAACACCATATATTTT. It specifies CASSLVAQGVQGNTIYF.

The chain joins TRBV7-2 to TRBJ2-5; D gene unclear. V lost 4 bases, J lost 4 bases, and 10 bases lay in between. The CDR3 covers 13 residues. Germline CDR1 and CDR2: SGHTA and FQGNSA. The DNA of the CDR3 is TGTGCCAGCAGCTCCCTGCGCGGAGAGACCCAGTACTTC. This gives the protein CASSSLRGETQYF.

The rearrangement uses TRBV7-9 and TRBJ1-3; D not resolved. V was pared by 3 bases and J by 4 bases, with 13 bases between. In germline, CDR1 is SEHNR, CDR2 FQNEAQ (reference sequence). The CDR3 covers 15 residues. As DNA, the CDR3 is TGTGCCAGCAGCTTCCGAGGAAGACGCGGAAACACCATATATTTT. Amino acid sequence: CASSFRGRRGNTIYF.